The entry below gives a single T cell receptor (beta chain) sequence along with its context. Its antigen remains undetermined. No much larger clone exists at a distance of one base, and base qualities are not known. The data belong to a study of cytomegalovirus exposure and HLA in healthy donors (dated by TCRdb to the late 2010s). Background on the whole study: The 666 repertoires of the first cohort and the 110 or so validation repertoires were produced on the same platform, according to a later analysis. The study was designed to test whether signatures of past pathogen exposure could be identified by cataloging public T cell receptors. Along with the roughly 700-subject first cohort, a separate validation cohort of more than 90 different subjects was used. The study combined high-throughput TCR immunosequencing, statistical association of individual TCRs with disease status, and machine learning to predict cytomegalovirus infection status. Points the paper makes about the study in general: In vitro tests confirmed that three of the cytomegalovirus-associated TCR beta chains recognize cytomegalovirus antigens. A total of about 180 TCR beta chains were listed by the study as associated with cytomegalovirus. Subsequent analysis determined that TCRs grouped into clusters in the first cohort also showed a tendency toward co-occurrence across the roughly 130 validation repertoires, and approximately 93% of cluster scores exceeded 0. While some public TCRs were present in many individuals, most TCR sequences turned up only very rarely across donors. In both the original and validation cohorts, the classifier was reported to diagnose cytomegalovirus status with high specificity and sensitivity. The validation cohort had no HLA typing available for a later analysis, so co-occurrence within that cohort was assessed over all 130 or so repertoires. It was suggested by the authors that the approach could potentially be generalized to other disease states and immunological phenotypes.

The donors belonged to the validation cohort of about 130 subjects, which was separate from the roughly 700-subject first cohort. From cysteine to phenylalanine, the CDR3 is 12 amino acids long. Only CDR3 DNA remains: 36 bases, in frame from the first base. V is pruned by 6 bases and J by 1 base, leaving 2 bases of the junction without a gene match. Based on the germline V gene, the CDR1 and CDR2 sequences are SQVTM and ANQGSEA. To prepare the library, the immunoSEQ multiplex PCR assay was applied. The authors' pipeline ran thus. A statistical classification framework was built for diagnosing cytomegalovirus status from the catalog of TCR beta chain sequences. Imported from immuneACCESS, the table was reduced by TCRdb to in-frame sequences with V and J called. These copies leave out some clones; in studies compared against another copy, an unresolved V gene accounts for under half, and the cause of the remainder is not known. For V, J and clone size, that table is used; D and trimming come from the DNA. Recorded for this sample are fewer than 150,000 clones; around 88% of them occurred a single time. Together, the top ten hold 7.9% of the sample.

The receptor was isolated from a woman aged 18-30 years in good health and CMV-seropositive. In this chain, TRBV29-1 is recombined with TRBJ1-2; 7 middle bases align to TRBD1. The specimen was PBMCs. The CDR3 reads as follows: CSVRDSNYGYTF. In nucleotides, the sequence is TGCAGCGTGCGGGACAGTAACTATGGCTACACCTTC.